The 5 T cell receptor beta chains listed next were all sequenced from one sample in a study of T cells after yellow fever vaccination. TCRdb fed the 5' RACE reads into MiXCR, producing one record per CDR3 protein. Of roughly 340,000 distinct CDR3 sequences detected, about 4% appear once; the ten largest clones hold 24%. The sample in question was PBMCs, obtained 5 days after the yellow fever booster vaccination. The receptors come from a young man who received the YFV17D yellow fever vaccine.

This clonotype occurred a few times. Written as DNA, the CDR3 is TGTGCCAGCAGTTCCGGGACAGTCCAAGAGACCCAGTACTTC. Its protein product is CASSSGTVQETQYF. The V gene is TRBV12-3 or TRBV12-4, the J gene TRBJ2-5; TRBD1 matches at 7 bases. This CDR3 comprises 14 residues. V was pared by 4 bases and J by 1 base, with 3 bases of the junction left unmatched.

The chain employs TRBV20-1 and TRBJ1-1; TRBD1 aligns across 9 bases. J was trimmed by 1 base and V by 5 bases; bases with no gene match: 5. This CDR3 has 14 amino acids. Germline loops: CDR1 DFQATT, CDR2 SNEGSKA (reference sequence). Written as DNA, the CDR3 is TGCAGTGCTTTTACAGGGGGCGCGAACACTGAAGCTTTCTTT. Residues: CSAFTGGANTEAFF.

This clonotype turned up a few times. The chain uses TRBV5-5 and TRBJ1-2; TRBD1 matches 9 bases. This CDR3 is built from 15 residues. The ends lost 3 bases at V and 5 bases at J; junction bases unmatched: 8. The germline CDR1 and CDR2 sequences are SGHKS and YYEKEE (reference sequence). CDR3 protein: CASSYAVGTGYGYTF. DNA for the CDR3: TGTGCCAGCAGCTACGCCGTGGGGACAGGGTATGGCTACACCTTC.

This clonotype was seen more than once but under ten times. This chain joins TRBV6-2 or TRBV6-3 and TRBJ1-5; the match to TRBD1 covers 8 bases. CDR1 is MNHEY and CDR2 is SVGEGT in the germline V gene. The junction had 9 bases not matched to a gene; V was cut back by 6 bases and J by 5 bases. CDR3 length equals 15 residues. The CDR3 reads CASSKRTGPDQPQHF. The CDR3 DNA reads TGTGCCAGCAGCAAGAGGACAGGGCCTGATCAGCCCCAGCATTTT.

This clonotype was recorded many times. The CDR3, as DNA: TGCGCCAGCAGCCAAGCCCTGACAACTGGGGAGCAGTACGTC. It specifies CASSQALTTGEQYV. This chain connects TRBV4-1 to TRBJ2-7; D remains ambiguous. CDR3 length: 14 residues. Trimming removed 1 base at V and 7 bases at J, with 14 bases between. Germline lookup yields CDR1 MGHRA and CDR2 YSYEKL.